This is a list of T cell receptor beta chains from one sample in a study of CD8+CD57+ T cells in acquired aplastic anemia. TCRdb used MiXCR to reprocess the reads, holding one entry per CDR3 protein. The sample yields roughly 260,000 distinct CDR3 sequences, more than 45% seen once. Sequenced sample: sorted CD4+, CD8+, or CD8+CD57+ T cells (not recorded which) from PBMCs. The receptors originated from a human donor with aplastic anemia. CDR3s include the opening cysteine and the closing phenylalanine or tryptophan. D genes are given only for firm matches. Size values are once, few and many counts, or a class for expanded clones, and some rows have none.

cdr3_aa: CASSEGLAGGYEQYF
cdr3_nt: TGCGCCAGCAGTGAGGGACTAGCGGGAGGGTACGAGCAGTACTTC
d_call: TRBD2
j_call: TRBJ2-7
clone_size: -
v_call: TRBV10-2

cdr3_aa: CAISESRVRSGANVLTF
cdr3_nt: TGTGCCATCAGTGAGTCCAGAGTAAGGTCTGGGGCCAACGTCCTGACTTTC
d_call: -
j_call: TRBJ2-6
clone_size: -
v_call: TRBV10-3

cdr3_aa: CSAKTGGDEQYF
cdr3_nt: TGCAGTGCCAAGACAGGGGGCGACGAGCAGTACTTC
d_call: TRBD1
j_call: TRBJ2-7
clone_size: -
v_call: TRBV20-1

cdr3_aa: CASSLGRLNSPLHF
cdr3_nt: TGCGCCAGCAGCTTGGGACGGCTAAATTCACCCCTCCACTTT
d_call: -
j_call: TRBJ1-6
clone_size: many
v_call: TRBV5-1

cdr3_aa: CASSDGWAGRPSGANVLTF
cdr3_nt: TGTGCCAGCAGCGACGGGTGGGCGGGGAGACCCTCTGGGGCCAACGTCCTGACTTTC
d_call: -
j_call: TRBJ2-6
clone_size: many
v_call: TRBV9

cdr3_aa: CASSLHITSAGDTQYF
cdr3_nt: TGTGCCAGCAGCTTACATATTACTAGCGCCGGAGATACGCAGTATTTT
d_call: TRBD2
j_call: TRBJ2-3
clone_size: many
v_call: TRBV7-9

cdr3_aa: CASSLVSGVKETQYF
cdr3_nt: TGTGCCAGCAGCTTAGTGTCGGGGGTGAAAGAGACCCAGTACTTC
d_call: -
j_call: TRBJ2-5
clone_size: once
v_call: TRBV7-6

cdr3_aa: CASSGSTETYEQYF
cdr3_nt: TGTGCCAGCAGCGGATCGACGGAGACCTACGAGCAGTACTTC
d_call: -
j_call: TRBJ2-7
clone_size: few
v_call: TRBV9

cdr3_aa: CASSLFLCQLTTGDYEQYF
cdr3_nt: -
d_call: -
j_call: TRBJ2-7
clone_size: -
v_call: TRBV7-7

cdr3_aa: CASVKYEQYF
cdr3_nt: TGTGCCAGCGTGAAGTACGAGCAGTACTTC
d_call: -
j_call: TRBJ2-7
clone_size: many
v_call: TRBV2

cdr3_aa: CASSLLTAPDSDTQYF
cdr3_nt: TGTGCCAGCAGTTTATTGACAGCGCCCGACTCAGATACGCAGTATTTT
d_call: -
j_call: TRBJ2-3
clone_size: few
v_call: TRBV28

cdr3_aa: CASSPLPGQEYEQYF
cdr3_nt: TGTGCCAGCAGCCCGCTTCCGGGACAGGAATACGAGCAGTACTTC
d_call: TRBD1
j_call: TRBJ2-7
clone_size: many
v_call: TRBV3-1

cdr3_aa: CTSSPLGSNQPQHF
cdr3_nt: TGTACCAGCAGCCCACTGGGCAGCAATCAGCCCCAGCATTTT
d_call: -
j_call: TRBJ1-5
clone_size: -
v_call: TRBV7-9

cdr3_aa: CACSQDRTSGIETQYF
cdr3_nt: TGTGCCTGCAGCCAAGATAGGACTAGCGGGATTGAGACCCAGTACTTC
d_call: TRBD2
j_call: TRBJ2-5
clone_size: -
v_call: TRBV4-2

cdr3_aa: CASSEEGGHQETQYF
cdr3_nt: TGTGCCAGCAGTGAAGAGGGGGGACACCAAGAGACCCAGTACTTC
d_call: -
j_call: TRBJ2-5
clone_size: many
v_call: TRBV2

cdr3_aa: CASSLPRDEKLFF
cdr3_nt: TGTGCCAGCAGCCTCCCACGGGACGAAAAACTGTTTTTT
d_call: -
j_call: TRBJ1-4
clone_size: many
v_call: TRBV5-5

cdr3_aa: CAIRGQQETQYF
cdr3_nt: TGTGCCATTCGGGGACAGCAAGAGACCCAGTACTTC
d_call: TRBD1
j_call: TRBJ2-5
clone_size: -
v_call: TRBV10-3

cdr3_aa: CASSRQGSWEQYF
cdr3_nt: TGTGCCAGCAGTCGACAGGGTTCGTGGGAGCAGTACTTC
d_call: TRBD1
j_call: TRBJ2-7
clone_size: many
v_call: TRBV11-2

cdr3_aa: CAISEGGVGGNQPQHF
cdr3_nt: TGTGCCATCAGTGAGGGTGGGGTAGGCGGCAATCAGCCCCAGCATTTT
d_call: -
j_call: TRBJ1-5
clone_size: -
v_call: TRBV10-3

cdr3_aa: CASSISWFAGDLFSNYGYTF
cdr3_nt: TGTGCCAGTAGTATATCCTGGTTTGCGGGGGATCTCTTTTCTAACTATGGCTACACCTTC
d_call: -
j_call: TRBJ1-2
clone_size: -
v_call: TRBV19

cdr3_aa: CASSERTSGIYEQYF
cdr3_nt: TGTGCCAGCAGCGAGCGGACTAGCGGGATCTACGAGCAGTACTTC
d_call: TRBD2
j_call: TRBJ2-7
clone_size: many
v_call: TRBV9

cdr3_aa: CASSPLQGGDSPLHF
cdr3_nt: TGTGCCAGCAGCCCCCTTCAGGGGGGAGATTCACCCCTCCACTTT
d_call: TRBD1
j_call: TRBJ1-6
clone_size: -
v_call: TRBV7-8

cdr3_aa: CASTRRAKRNEQFF
cdr3_nt: TGTGCCAGCACCCGTAGAGCAAAGCGTAATGAGCAGTTCTTC
d_call: -
j_call: TRBJ2-1
clone_size: many
v_call: TRBV12-3/TRBV12-4

cdr3_aa: CASSETTGSSYNEQFF
cdr3_nt: TGCGCCAGCAGTGAGACGACAGGGAGCTCCTACAATGAGCAGTTCTTC
d_call: TRBD1
j_call: TRBJ2-1
clone_size: few
v_call: TRBV10-2

cdr3_aa: CASSFGVEQYF
cdr3_nt: TGTGCCAGCAGTTTCGGTGTCGAGCAGTACTTC
d_call: -
j_call: TRBJ2-7
clone_size: many
v_call: TRBV27

cdr3_aa: CATSLGGGIDTQYF
cdr3_nt: TGTGCCACTAGTCTGGGGGGAGGGATCGATACGCAGTATTTT
d_call: TRBD2
j_call: TRBJ2-3
clone_size: many
v_call: TRBV7-3

cdr3_aa: CASPLPSGANVLTF
cdr3_nt: TGTGCCAGCCCCCTCCCCTCTGGGGCCAACGTCCTGACTTTC
d_call: -
j_call: TRBJ2-6
clone_size: many
v_call: TRBV7-2

cdr3_aa: CASSQDLGGNQPQHF
cdr3_nt: TGCGCCAGCAGCCAAGATTTGGGCGGCAATCAGCCCCAGCATTTT
d_call: -
j_call: TRBJ1-5
clone_size: many
v_call: TRBV4-1

cdr3_aa: CASSLGVRGRVIVYNEQFF
cdr3_nt: TGCGCCAGCAGCTTGGGGGTGAGGGGGCGAGTAATTGTCTACAATGAGCAGTTCTTC
d_call: TRBD1
j_call: TRBJ2-1
clone_size: few
v_call: TRBV5-1

cdr3_aa: CASSYNGGPYEQYF
cdr3_nt: TGTGCCAGCAGTTATAATGGGGGCCCCTACGAGCAGTACTTC
d_call: -
j_call: TRBJ2-7
clone_size: -
v_call: TRBV6-2/TRBV6-3

cdr3_aa: CASSGDTYYEQYF
cdr3_nt: TGCGCCAGCAGCGGCGACACATACTACGAGCAGTACTTC
d_call: -
j_call: TRBJ2-7
clone_size: many
v_call: TRBV5-1

cdr3_aa: CASSYSRDNEQFF
cdr3_nt: TGTGCCAGCAGTTACTCGAGGGACAATGAGCAGTTCTTC
d_call: -
j_call: TRBJ2-1
clone_size: many
v_call: TRBV6-5

cdr3_aa: CASSAWTSGVSYNEQFF
cdr3_nt: TGCGCCAGCAGCGCCTGGACTAGCGGGGTCTCCTACAATGAGCAGTTCTTC
d_call: TRBD2
j_call: TRBJ2-1
clone_size: -
v_call: TRBV5-1

cdr3_aa: CASSSYRRDTQYF
cdr3_nt: TGTGCCAGCAGCTCATACAGGAGGGATACGCAGTATTTT
d_call: -
j_call: TRBJ2-3
clone_size: -
v_call: TRBV5-6

cdr3_aa: CASSQVRPSGNTIYF
cdr3_nt: TGTGCCAGCAGCCAAGTTCGGCCTTCTGGAAACACCATATATTTT
d_call: -
j_call: TRBJ1-3
clone_size: many
v_call: TRBV14

cdr3_aa: CASSEESVAKNIQYF
cdr3_nt: TGTGCCAGCAGTGAAGAGTCAGTAGCCAAAAACATTCAGTACTTC
d_call: -
j_call: TRBJ2-4
clone_size: -
v_call: TRBV2

cdr3_aa: CASREAGDEQYF
cdr3_nt: TGTGCCAGCAGGGAGGCGGGGGACGAGCAGTACTTC
d_call: TRBD2
j_call: TRBJ2-7
clone_size: many
v_call: TRBV7-9

cdr3_aa: CASSPVPGQGVVAYSGANVLTF
cdr3_nt: TGTGCCAGCAGCCCAGTCCCGGGACAGGGTGTCGTTGCATACTCTGGTGCCAACGTCCTGACTTTC
d_call: TRBD1
j_call: TRBJ2-6
clone_size: -
v_call: TRBV9

cdr3_aa: CSVDRGELFF
cdr3_nt: TGCAGCGTTGATCGCGGGGAGCTGTTTTTT
d_call: -
j_call: TRBJ2-2
clone_size: -
v_call: TRBV29-1

cdr3_aa: CASSLDGYNEQFF
cdr3_nt: TGTGCCAGCAGCTTGGATGGCTACAATGAGCAGTTCTTC
d_call: -
j_call: TRBJ2-1
clone_size: many
v_call: TRBV7-8

cdr3_aa: CASSLEGAPYNSPLHF
cdr3_nt: TGTGCCAGCAGTTTGGAGGGGGCTCCCTATAATTCACCCCTCCACTTT
d_call: TRBD1
j_call: TRBJ1-6
clone_size: -
v_call: TRBV28

cdr3_aa: CASRTGGNYGYTF
cdr3_nt: TGTGCCTCCAGGACAGGGGGCAACTATGGCTACACCTTC
d_call: TRBD1
j_call: TRBJ1-2
clone_size: -
v_call: TRBV25-1